This T cell receptor (beta chain) comes out of a study of T cell responses to AZD1222 COVID-19 vaccine. Study at large: Pooled samples include second doses given at about 4 or 12 weeks.

Method: immunoSEQ multiplex PCR; TCRdb's copy keeps in-frame clones and lacks some. The sample comprises 90,000 to 100,000 clones, 85% to 90% of which are singletons, and 3.5% to 4% rests with the top ten. General study findings and limits: Dominant CD4 TCR responses targeted spike regions 160-218 and 743-854.

Germline V gene sequence: CDR1 SGHRS, CDR2 YFSETQ. The CDR3 is 13 residues long. The J segment lost 6 bases and the V segment lost 4 bases, leaving 6 bases of the junction unmatched. Notes on this clone: Its matching antigen is unknown.

This sequence was found in an adult in good health. The rearrangement uses TRBV5-1 and TRBJ1-2; 7 nucleotides match TRBD1. The specimen comprised peripheral blood, sampled on day 0 of AZD1222 vaccination. In nucleotides, the CDR3 is TGCGCCAGCAGCCCCTACGACAGGGATGGCTACACCTTC. Translated: CASSPYDRDGYTF.